Below are 18 T cell receptor beta chains sequenced from a single sample in a study of regulatory T cells in long-lasting Graves disease. Described time point: persistent/refractory GD, antithyroid drugs over 5 years with positive TRAb. PBMCs were the source of the RNA used for TCR sequencing. CDR3-region Arm-PCR and iRepertoire HTBI primers produced the TCR beta libraries. TCRdb itself ran the multiplex PCR reads through MiXCR, one entry per CDR3 protein. The sample has 400,000 or so distinct CDR3 sequences; more than 20% are singletons. Sample: peripheral blood mononuclear cells (PBMCs), taken when the disease was refractory, from a patient treated with antithyroid drugs. The receptors here all came from a female donor with Graves disease.

This clonotype was recorded at least ten times. The chain has TRBV19 and TRBJ1-1; D perhaps matches TRBD1 (5 bases). The length of the CDR3 is 15 residues. V lost 5 bases to trimming and J lost 4 bases, with 17 bases between them. CDR1 and CDR2 from the germline V gene are LNHDA and SQIVND (reference sequence). DNA for the CDR3: TGTGCCAGTAGTGCAAGTGGGACGCGGGGCACTGAAGCTTTCTTT. Protein product: CASSASGTRGTEAFF.

The chain has TRBV30 and TRBJ1-5, with no clear D. The length of the CDR3 is 12 residues. Between the trimmed V and J ends, which lost 1 base and 3 bases, there was a span of 4 bases. The germline gives CDR1 GTSNPN, CDR2 SVGIG (reference sequence). DNA for the CDR3: TGTGCCTGGAGTGCCCCCAATCAGCCCCAGCATTTT. This sequence encodes CAWSAPNQPQHF.

With regard to this clonotype: It may be a read error: a sequence one base away is much more abundant. The chain combines TRBV9 with TRBJ1-2; tentatively, D is TRBD1 (5 bases). In germline, CDR1 is SGDLS, CDR2 YYNGEE. The CDR3 has 15 residues. The CDR3 is CASSASGFANHGYTF. For the CDR3, the DNA is TGTGCCAGCAGCGCCTCAGGGTTTGCTAACCATGGCTACACCTTC.

Many counts were recorded for this clonotype. The V gene is TRBV7-9, the J gene TRBJ1-1; D gene unclear. This CDR3 has 15 amino acids. Trimming cost V 2 bases and J 2 bases, with 12 bases left between them. Germline-derived CDR1 and CDR2 are SEHNR and FQNEAQ (reference sequence). This CDR3 reads CASSLSRQDNTEAFF. The CDR3 bases are TGTGCCAGCAGCTTATCGAGACAAGATAACACTGAAGCTTTCTTT.

This clonotype showed up many times. This sequence joins TRBV2 and TRBJ2-2; the D call may be TRBD1 or TRBD2 (5 bases each). In germline, CDR1 is SNHLY, CDR2 FYNNEI. Trimming pared 1 base from V and 8 bases from J, leaving 8 bases between. The CDR3 totals 13 residues. The CDR3 region has the DNA TGTGCCAGCAGTGAAGACTGGGGGGGGGAGCTGTTTTTT. This gives the protein CASSEDWGGELFF.

This clonotype has a count of ten or more. In DNA, the CDR3 is TGTGCCAGCAGCTTAGACGGCCTAAGCGGGGATCAAGAGACCCAGTACTTC. This codes for CASSLDGLSGDQETQYF. The V gene is TRBV13, the J gene TRBJ2-5; 7 bases fit TRBD2. This CDR3 is built from 17 residues. Trimming removed 1 base from V and 2 bases from J; junction bases left unmatched: 10. Germline V CDR1 and CDR2: PRHDT, FYEKMQ (reference sequence).

The J gene is TRBJ1-2, the V gene TRBV30; perhaps TRBD1 as D (5 bases). The germline CDR1 and CDR2 sequences are GTSNPN and SVGIG (reference sequence). The CDR3 covers 14 residues. Trimming removed 2 bases at V and 4 bases at J, with 14 bases between. The DNA of the CDR3 is TGTGCCTGGAGTCGACGGGGGTCCGGCTATGGCTACACCTTC. It specifies CAWSRRGSGYGYTF.

The chain uses TRBV20-1 and TRBJ2-1; D might be TRBD2 (10 bases). V was trimmed by 3 bases and J by 1 base, leaving 31 bases between them. Germline V gives CDR1 DFQATT, CDR2 SNEGSKA (reference sequence). The CDR3 length is 21 residues. The CDR3 here is CSASGTGITFPSGSSYNEQFF. Written as DNA, the CDR3 is TGCAGTGCTAGTGGGACAGGGATTACCTTTCCTAGCGGGAGTTCCTACAATGAGCAGTTCTTC.

There are a few counts of this clonotype. V and J are TRBV6-2 or TRBV6-3 and TRBJ2-2; unclear D gene. The CDR3 extends over 12 amino acids. Germline V gene sequence: CDR1 MNHEY, CDR2 SVGEGT. Trimming took off 5 bases at V and 6 bases at J, with 7 bases between the two ends. As DNA, the CDR3 is TGTGCCAGCAGTCCGGGTCCCGGGGAGCTGTTTTTT. Protein: CASSPGPGELFF.

The CDR3 nucleotides are TGTGCCAGCAGCTTAGGGCTTTTGGTGACTAGCATTAATGAGCAGTTCTTC. This codes for CASSLGLLVTSINEQFF. The rearrangement joins TRBV11-1 to TRBJ2-1; 7 positions match TRBD2. V was pared by 1 base and J by 7 bases, with 13 bases of the junction left unmatched. This CDR3 contains 17 residues. CDR1 and CDR2 (germline): SGHAT, FQDESV (reference sequence).

The chain couples TRBV20-1 to TRBJ1-6; no reliable D call. The germline CDR1 and CDR2 sequences are DFQATT and SNEGSKA (reference sequence). The CDR3 loop spans 13 amino acids. The V and J ends lost 1 base and 3 bases respectively, with 4 bases between them. CDR3 in DNA: TGCAGTGCTAGAGGGGGCTATAATTCACCCCTCCACTTT. Residues: CSARGGYNSPLHF.

About this clonotype itself: A single base separates this from a much larger clone, so it may be a read error. The gene calls are TRBV28 and TRBJ2-7, with 13 bases aligning to TRBD2. The CDR3 runs 14 residues. V lost 6 bases, J lost 6 bases, and 5 bases stayed unmatched. Per the germline V gene, CDR1 is MDHEN and CDR2 is SYDVKM. The CDR3 reads CASSRTSGRGEQYF. As DNA, the CDR3 is TGTGCCAGCAGCCGGACTAGCGGGAGAGGCGAGCAGTACTTC.

This clonotype has a count of ten or more. The chain carries TRBV27 and TRBJ1-2; the D gene is possibly TRBD1 (6 bases). Trimming removed 6 bases from V and 0 bases from J, with 14 bases in between. The CDR3 length is 15 residues. Germline V lookup: CDR1 MNHEY, CDR2 SMNVEV (reference sequence). The DNA for the CDR3 is TGTGCCAGCAGGCCCACAGGGTCTTCTAACTATGGCTACACCTTC. Encoded protein: CASRPTGSSNYGYTF.

The J gene is TRBJ1-1, the V gene TRBV12-3 or TRBV12-4; 9 nucleotides agree with TRBD1. Germline trimming cut 5 bases from V and 9 bases from J; bases unmatched to any gene: 10. The CDR3 has 14 residues. In DNA form, the CDR3 reads TGTGCCAGCAGTACCTCCGGGACAGGGTGGCAAGCTTTCTTT. Translation gives CASSTSGTGWQAFF.

This clonotype was recorded many times. V is TRBV15 and J is TRBJ1-5; D unresolved. The CDR3 is 15 residues long. Germline V gene sequence: CDR1 LNHNV, CDR2 YYDKDF (reference sequence). Trimming cost V 6 bases and J 0 bases, with 12 bases left between them. The CDR3 DNA sequence: TGTGCCACCAGGAATAGTGACTATAGCAATCAGCCCCAGCATTTT. It specifies CATRNSDYSNQPQHF.

The rearrangement uses TRBV3-1 and TRBJ2-1; D is perhaps TRBD1 (5 bases). Per germline, CDR1 LGHDT and CDR2 YNNKEL (reference sequence). This CDR3 spans 15 amino acids. Between the trimmed V and J ends, which lost 3 bases and 14 bases, there was a span of 23 bases. The CDR3, as DNA: TGTGCCAGCAGCCAGGGAAGGGGAATGGGAAGGTTGGAGTTCTTC. Translated, it gives CASSQGRGMGRLEFF.

This chain joins TRBV29-1 and TRBJ1-5; D ambiguous. The CDR3 contains 14 residues. Trimming took 5 bases from V and 0 from J, leaving 11 bases between them. Germline values: CDR1 SQVTM, CDR2 ANQGSEA. The CDR3 nucleotides read TGCAGCGTTCTAGGGTCGGATAGCAATCAGCCCCAGCATTTT. Protein: CSVLGSDSNQPQHF.

This clonotype was found a few times. The V and J genes are TRBV10-3 and TRBJ1-2; no clear D gene. V was pared by 4 bases and J by 3 bases, with 6 bases between. CDR1 is ENHRY, CDR2 SYGVKD, per germline. The CDR3 length is 12 residues. CDR3 nucleotide sequence: TGTGCCATCAGTGGTCATGACTATGGCTACACCTTC. Translated, it gives CAISGHDYGYTF.